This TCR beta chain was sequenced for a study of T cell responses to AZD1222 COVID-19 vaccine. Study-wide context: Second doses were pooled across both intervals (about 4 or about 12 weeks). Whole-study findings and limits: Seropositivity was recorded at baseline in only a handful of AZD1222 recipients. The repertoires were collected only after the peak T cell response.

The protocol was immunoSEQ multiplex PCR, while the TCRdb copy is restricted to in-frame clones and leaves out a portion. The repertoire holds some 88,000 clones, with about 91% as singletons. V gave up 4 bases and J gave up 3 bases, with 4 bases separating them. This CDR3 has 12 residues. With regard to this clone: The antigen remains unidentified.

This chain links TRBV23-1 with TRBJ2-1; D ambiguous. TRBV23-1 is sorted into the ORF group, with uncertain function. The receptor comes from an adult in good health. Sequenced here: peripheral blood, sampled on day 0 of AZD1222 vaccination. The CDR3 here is CASSRDYNEQFF. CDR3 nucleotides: TGCGCCAGCAGTCGGGACTACAATGAGCAGTTCTTC.